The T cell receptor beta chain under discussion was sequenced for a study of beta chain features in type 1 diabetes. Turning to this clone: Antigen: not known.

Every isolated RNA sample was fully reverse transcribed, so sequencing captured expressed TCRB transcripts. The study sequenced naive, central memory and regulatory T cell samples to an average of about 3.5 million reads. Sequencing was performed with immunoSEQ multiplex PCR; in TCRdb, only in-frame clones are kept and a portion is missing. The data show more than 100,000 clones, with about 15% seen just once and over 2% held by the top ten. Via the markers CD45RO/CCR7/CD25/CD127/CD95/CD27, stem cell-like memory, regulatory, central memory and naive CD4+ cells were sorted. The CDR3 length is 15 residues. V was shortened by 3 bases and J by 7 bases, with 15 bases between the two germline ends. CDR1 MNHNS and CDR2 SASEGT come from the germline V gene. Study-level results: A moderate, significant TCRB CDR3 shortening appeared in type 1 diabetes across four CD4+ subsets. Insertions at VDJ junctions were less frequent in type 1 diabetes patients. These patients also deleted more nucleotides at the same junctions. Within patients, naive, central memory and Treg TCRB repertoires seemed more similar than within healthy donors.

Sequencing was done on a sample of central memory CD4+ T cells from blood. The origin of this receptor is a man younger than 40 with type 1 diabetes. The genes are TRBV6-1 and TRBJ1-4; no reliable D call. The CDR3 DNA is TGTGCCAGCAGTGAGGGAAGGCGGCGGGGTGAAAAACTGTTTTTT. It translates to CASSEGRRRGEKLFF.